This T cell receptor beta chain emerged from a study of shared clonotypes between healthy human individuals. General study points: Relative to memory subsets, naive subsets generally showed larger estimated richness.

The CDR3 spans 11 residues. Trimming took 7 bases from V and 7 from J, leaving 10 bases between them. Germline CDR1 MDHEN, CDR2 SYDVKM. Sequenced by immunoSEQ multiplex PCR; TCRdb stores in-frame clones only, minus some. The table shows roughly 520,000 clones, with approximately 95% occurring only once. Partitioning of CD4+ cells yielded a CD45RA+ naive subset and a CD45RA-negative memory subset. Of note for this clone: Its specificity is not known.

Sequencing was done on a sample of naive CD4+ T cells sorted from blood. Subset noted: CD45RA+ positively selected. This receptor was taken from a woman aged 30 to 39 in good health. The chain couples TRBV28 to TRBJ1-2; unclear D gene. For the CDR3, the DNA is TGTGCCAGCACGAGATGGAGTGGCTACACCTTC. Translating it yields CASTRWSGYTF.